A single sample gave rise to the 8 T cell receptor beta chains below, sequenced in a study of T cells after yellow fever vaccination. TCRdb ran MiXCR on the 5' RACE reads and lists one entry per CDR3 protein. The repertoire holds 300,000 or so distinct CDR3 sequences, with roughly 9% as singletons. Sequencing was performed on CD4+ T cells sorted from PBMCs, taken 5 days after the yellow fever booster vaccination. The receptors here all came from a man aged 18 to 29 who received the YFV17D yellow fever vaccine.

In this sample, this clonotype turned up a few times. This chain uses TRBV10-1 with TRBJ2-1; D is uncertain. V was shortened by 4 bases and J by 7 bases, with 11 bases between the two germline ends. The CDR3 totals 13 residues. The germline CDR1 and CDR2 sequences are WNHNN and SYGVQD (reference sequence). The DNA for the CDR3 is TGCGCCAGCAGTGGACGGGCCCCAAATGAGCAGTTCTTC. Translating gives CASSGRAPNEQFF.

V and J are TRBV4-3 and TRBJ2-4; unclear D gene. Germline lookup yields CDR1 LGHNA and CDR2 YSLEER. Trimming removed 0 bases at V and 1 base at J, with 10 bases between. CDR3 length: 16 residues. The CDR3 bases are TGCGCCAGCAGCCAAGAGCACAGTTTGGCCAAAAACATTCAGTACTTC. Translating it yields CASSQEHSLAKNIQYF.

V gene TRBV4-3 combines with J gene TRBJ1-2; D is possibly TRBD1 (5 bases). The CDR3 has 12 residues. The V end was cut by 1 base, the J end by 7 bases, with 7 bases between. Per germline, CDR1 LGHNA and CDR2 YSLEER. The CDR3 here is CASSQGDGGYTF. DNA for the CDR3: TGCGCCAGCAGCCAAGGGGACGGTGGCTACACCTTC.

The chain links TRBV5-5 to TRBJ2-4; D ambiguous. The ends were cut back, 0 bases at V and 0 bases at J, with 10 bases in the middle. This CDR3 contains 16 residues. Germline CDR1 is SGHKS and CDR2 is YYEKEE (reference sequence). The CDR3 here is CASSLVHVRAKNIQYF. The CDR3, as DNA: TGTGCCAGCAGCTTGGTTCATGTTCGAGCCAAAAACATTCAGTACTTC.

This chain connects TRBV5-4 to TRBJ1-6; 9 bases are shared with TRBD1. Germline CDR1 and CDR2: SGHNT and YYREEE (reference sequence). V dropped 4 bases and J dropped 6; count of bases not matched to a gene: 2. This CDR3 has 14 amino acids. The CDR3 loop reads CASSGTGTNSPLHF. The CDR3, as DNA: TGTGCCAGCAGCGGGACAGGGACTAATTCACCCCTCCACTTT. Using reference TRBV5-4 and TRBJ1-6 for the parts outside the CDR3, the full variable domain is ETGVTQSPTHLIKTRGQQVTLRCSSQSGHNTVSWYQQALGQGPQFIFQYYREEENGRGNFPPRFSGLQFPNYSSELNVNALELDDSALYLCASSGTGTNSPLHFGNGTRLTVT.

A few counts support this clonotype. This chain uses TRBV6-6 with TRBJ2-7; tentative D call: TRBD1 (6 bases). The germline V and J ends were trimmed by 4 bases and 11 bases, with 12 bases remaining between them. This CDR3 is 11 amino acids long. Germline lookup yields CDR1 MNHNY and CDR2 SVGAGI (reference sequence). The CDR3 region is CASSSPGEKYF. Written as DNA, the CDR3 is TGTGCCAGCAGTTCACCAGGGGAGAAGTACTTC.

This clonotype came up a few times. The rearrangement links TRBV5-1 to TRBJ1-4; no definite D call. V gave up 4 bases and J gave up 4 bases, with 11 bases separating them. Germline V gene sequence: CDR1 SGHRS, CDR2 YFSETQ. This CDR3 is 14 amino acids long. This CDR3 is CASSGGSHNEKLFF. CDR3 nucleotides: TGCGCCAGCAGCGGTGGCAGCCATAATGAAAAACTGTTTTTT.

This clonotype was seen more than once but under ten times. The chain combines TRBV6-5 with TRBJ1-1, with 8 nucleotides matching TRBD1. Losses at the gene ends were 8 bases for V and 1 base for J; bases not matched to a gene: 12. This CDR3 spans 16 amino acids. Germline CDR1 MNHEY, CDR2 SVGAGI. CDR3 bases: TGTGCCAGCCGCCGGCTTTCGGGACAGGAGAACACTGAAGCTTTCTTT. Protein: CASRRLSGQENTEAFF.